The clone carrying this T cell receptor beta chain was observed many times. Its target is unknown. Researchers made TCR cDNA using 5'RACE template switching, and this step added a universal primer site and UMIs. One entry per CDR3 protein, called by TCRdb with MiXCR from the 5' RACE reads. The data contain approximately 240,000 distinct CDR3 sequences, about 3.9% of them singletons. Per germline, CDR1 KGHSH and CDR2 LQKENI. The CDR3 is 16 residues long. The V and J ends lost 3 bases and 0 bases, in that order; junction bases with no gene match: 3. This sample stems from a study of T cells after yellow fever vaccination. Across the study: In the case of low-cell-number fractions, SMART-Seq v4 Ultra Low Input was used for preparation. General study points: Overlap between CD4 and CD8 compartments was detected for a small share of clonotypes.

The V gene is TRBV18, the J gene TRBJ2-1; 9 nucleotides agree with TRBD2. The sample consisted of PBMCs, taken 15 days after the yellow fever booster vaccination. This clonotype was sampled from a man aged 18 to 29 who received the YFV17D yellow fever vaccine. CDR3 bases: TGTGCCAGCTCACCGGGCGGGGGGGGCTCCTACAATGAGCAGTTCTTC. The encoded protein is CASSPGGGGSYNEQFF.